Listed below are T cell receptor beta chains from one sample, sequenced in a study of cytomegalovirus exposure and HLA in healthy donors. Method: immunoSEQ multiplex PCR; TCRdb's copy keeps in-frame clones and lacks some. The profile shows about 95,000 clones, roughly 72% of them singletons. Sequenced sample: PBMCs. These receptor sequences come from a man aged 30 to 45 in good health and CMV-seropositive. CDR3s include the opening cysteine and the closing phenylalanine or tryptophan. D genes are given only for firm matches. Clone sizes are given selectively: once, few, many, or a class where the clone is expanded.

J: TRBJ1-4
size: .
V: TRBV7-2
D: .
CDR3: CASSLTFGEKLFF
DNA: TGTGCCAGCAGCTTAACGTTCGGGGAAAAACTGTTTTTT

J: TRBJ2-6
size: .
V: TRBV6-5
D: TRBD1
CDR3: CASSSWTGGANVLTF
DNA: TGTGCCAGCAGTTCTTGGACAGGTGGGGCCAACGTCCTGACTTTC

J: TRBJ2-3
size: .
V: TRBV5-4
D: .
CDR3: CASSLKMSVSTDTQYF
DNA: TGTGCCAGCAGCTTGAAAATGTCAGTTAGCACAGATACGCAGTATTTT

J: TRBJ2-7
size: .
V: TRBV2
D: .
CDR3: CASSEGRLYEQYF
DNA: TGTGCCAGCAGTGAGGGCAGGTTATACGAGCAGTACTTC

J: TRBJ1-2
size: .
V: TRBV6-1
D: .
CDR3: CASSEGDKHYGYTF
DNA: TGTGCCAGCAGTGAAGGGGACAAACACTATGGCTACACCTTC

J: TRBJ1-2
size: once
V: TRBV7-2
D: .
CDR3: CASSPNLYGYTF
DNA: TGTGCCAGCAGCCCTAACCTTTATGGCTACACCTTC

J: TRBJ2-1
size: .
V: TRBV4-1
D: TRBD2
CDR3: CASSQGLSGSVLFF
DNA: TGCGCCAGCAGCCAAGGGCTTAGCGGGAGCGTCCTGTTCTTC

J: TRBJ1-1
size: once
V: TRBV6-5
D: .
CDR3: CASSREGYTEAFF
DNA: TGTGCCAGCAGTAGGGAGGGGTACACTGAAGCTTTCTTT

J: TRBJ1-1
size: .
V: TRBV29-1
D: TRBD1
CDR3: CSADRGRGTEAFF
DNA: TGCAGCGCCGACAGGGGCCGGGGCACTGAAGCTTTCTTT

J: TRBJ1-1
size: .
V: TRBV10-3
D: .
CDR3: CAIRDAAGTEAFF
DNA: TGTGCCATCAGGGACGCCGCGGGGACTGAAGCTTTCTTT

J: TRBJ1-4
size: .
V: TRBV6-1
D: .
CDR3: CASRSWQEGEKLFF
DNA: TGTGCCAGCAGATCTTGGCAGGAAGGTGAAAAACTGTTTTTT

J: TRBJ2-3
size: .
V: TRBV9
D: TRBD2
CDR3: CASSVRSSGASTDTQYF
DNA: TGTGCCAGCAGCGTAAGGTCGAGCGGGGCGAGCACAGATACGCAGTATTTT

J: TRBJ1-1
size: .
V: TRBV2
D: .
CDR3: CASSGLPNTEAFF
DNA: TGTGCCAGCAGTGGTCTACCGAACACTGAAGCTTTCTTT

J: TRBJ2-1
size: large
V: TRBV14
D: .
CDR3: CASSPIVSGSYNEQFF
DNA: TGTGCCAGCAGCCCCATAGTTTCTGGCTCCTACAATGAGCAGTTCTTC

J: TRBJ2-7
size: few
V: TRBV5-4
D: .
CDR3: CASSLAGTRYEQYF
DNA: TGTGCCAGCAGCTTAGCCGGGACTCGCTACGAGCAGTACTTC

J: TRBJ2-5
size: .
V: TRBV6-5
D: .
CDR3: CASSRTYQETQYF
DNA: TGTGCCAGCAGTCGGACATACCAAGAGACCCAGTACTTC

J: TRBJ2-5
size: once
V: TRBV5-6
D: .
CDR3: CASSSDLQETQYF
DNA: TGTGCCAGCAGTTCGGACTTACAAGAGACCCAGTACTTC

J: TRBJ2-3
size: .
V: TRBV19
D: TRBD1
CDR3: CASSAWDRGEDTQYF
DNA: TGTGCCAGTAGTGCGTGGGACAGGGGAGAAGATACGCAGTATTTT